The 9 T cell receptor beta chains presented below share a single source sample, sequenced in a study of CD8+CD57+ T cells in acquired aplastic anemia. Flow cytometry had shown expanded CD8+CD57+ cells in the patients chosen for sequencing. Genomic DNA constituted the template upon which TCR beta VDJ and CDR3 profiling was performed. TCRdb independently ran MiXCR on the reads; one entry per CDR3 protein. In the table there are 160,000 or so distinct CDR3 sequences, around half of which are singletons. The sequenced sample consisted of sorted CD4+, CD8+, or CD8+CD57+ T cells (not recorded which) from PBMCs. These receptors originate from a human donor with aplastic anemia.

CDR3 protein: CATSSGGRTDTQYF. In DNA form, the CDR3 reads TGTGCCACCAGCAGCGGGGGCCGCACAGATACGCAGTATTTT. This sequence joins TRBV15 and TRBJ2-3; perhaps D is TRBD1 or TRBD2 (6 bases each). The CDR3 contains 14 residues. Between the trimmed V and J ends, which lost 3 bases and 1 base, there was a span of 8 bases. Germline lookup yields CDR1 LNHNV and CDR2 YYDKDF (reference sequence). Drawing the rest from reference TRBV15 and TRBJ2-3, the complete variable domain is DAMVIQNPRYQVTQFGKPVTLSCSQTLNHNVMYWYQQKSSQAPKLLFHYYDKDFNNEADTPDNFQSRRPNTSFCFLDIRSPGLGDTAMYLCATSSGGRTDTQYFGPGTRLTVL.

There are a few counts of this clonotype. This rearrangement joins TRBV6-2 or TRBV6-3 to TRBJ1-3; D not resolved. Germline values: CDR1 MNHEY, CDR2 SVGEGT. Trimming removed 1 base from V and 0 bases from J, with 13 bases in between. The CDR3 sequence is 17 residues long. CDR3 bases: TGTGCCAGCAGTTACTTTTCGGACTGGCGCTCTGGAAACACCATATATTTT. Translation gives CASSYFSDWRSGNTIYF.

This clonotype came up once. The chain carries TRBV11-2 and TRBJ2-1, with a possible D match to TRBD2 (5 bases). The CDR3 sequence is 15 residues long. Looked up from germline, CDR1 is SGHAT and CDR2 is FQNNGV. Trimming removed 2 bases from V and 4 bases from J, with 12 bases in between. The CDR3 here is CASSLRGIGYNEQFF. In nucleotides, the CDR3 is TGTGCCAGCAGCTTAAGAGGGATAGGTTACAATGAGCAGTTCTTC.

The chain has TRBV7-9 and TRBJ2-2; perhaps D is TRBD1 or TRBD2 (5 bases each). The germline V gene encodes CDR1 SEHNR and CDR2 FQNEAQ (reference sequence). Trimming took 8 bases from V and 4 from J, leaving 11 bases between them. The CDR3 totals 13 residues. The CDR3 nucleotides read TGTGCCAGCTCCGGGACCGTCACCGGGGAGCTGTTTTTT. Amino acid sequence: CASSGTVTGELFF.

This clonotype appeared a few times. The rearrangement joins TRBV18 to TRBJ1-5; D call uncertain. Trimming cost V 2 bases and J 1 base, with 9 bases left between them. Germline V gene data show CDR1 as KGHSH and CDR2 as LQKENI. The length of the CDR3 is 15 residues. CDR3 residues: CASSPSLNSNQPQHF. CDR3 DNA: TGTGCCAGCTCACCAAGTCTTAACAGCAATCAGCCCCAGCATTTT.

This clonotype has at least ten counts. The chain couples TRBV14 to TRBJ2-2; D is ambiguous. The CDR3 is 13 residues long. V lost 7 bases and J lost 5, with 11 bases in between. CDR1 is SGHDN, CDR2 FVKESK, per germline. CDR3 loop: CASTAVFTGELFF. The DNA of the CDR3 is TGTGCCAGCACGGCGGTTTTTACCGGGGAGCTGTTTTTT.

The DNA for the CDR3 is TGTGCCAGCAGTGACCAGGTGAACACCGGGGAGCTGTTTTTT. Its protein is CASSDQVNTGELFF. The V gene is TRBV2, the J gene TRBJ2-2; D gene uncertain. The CDR3 runs to 14 residues. CDR1 and CDR2 from the germline V gene are SNHLY and FYNNEI. Trimming removed 3 bases at V and 1 base at J, with 6 bases between.

The chain has TRBV2 and TRBJ2-7; D not certain. Germline V gene data show CDR1 as SNHLY and CDR2 as FYNNEI. The V gene lost 2 bases and the J gene lost 5 bases, with 7 bases spanning the gap. The CDR3 contains 12 residues. The CDR3 region is CASSEWPDEQYF. The CDR3 DNA follows: TGTGCCAGCAGTGAATGGCCAGACGAGCAGTACTTC.

This chain joins TRBV5-1 and TRBJ1-1; D not certain. CDR1 and CDR2 (germline): SGHRS, YFSETQ. The V and J ends lost 9 bases and 2 bases respectively, with 2 bases between them. CDR3 length: 9 residues. The CDR3 nucleotides read TGCGCCACTAACACTGAAGCTTTCTTT. Translated: CATNTEAFF.